The 26 T cell receptor beta chains below were found in one sample sequenced in a study of blood T cell repertoires in COVID-19. TCRdb's copy holds only in-frame clones and misses some; the assay was immunoSEQ multiplex PCR. The sample comprises some 200,000 clones, less than 90% of which are singletons, and approximately 3% rests with the top ten. Sequencing was carried out using PBMCs or T cells enriched from blood (not recorded which). The receptor source for this set is a woman between 45 and 65 years old in a cohort exposed to, infected with or recovered from COVID-19 (not recorded which).

V gene TRBV19 combines with J gene TRBJ2-4; a weak D match, TRBD1 (6 bases). Germline V gene sequence: CDR1 LNHDA, CDR2 SQIVND (reference sequence). CDR3 size: 13 residues. Trimming shortened V by 6 bases and J by 8 bases, and 14 bases separated the two germline ends. CDR3 sequence (DNA): TGTGCCAGTAGCCGCAGACAGGTAGACATTCAGTACTTC. Translated, it gives CASSRRQVDIQYF. The full variable domain, its missing parts supplied by reference TRBV19 and TRBJ2-4, is DGGITQSPKYLFRKEGQNVTLSCEQNLNHDAMYWYRQDPGQGLRLIYYSQIVNDFQKGDIAEGYSVSREKKESFPLTVTSAQKNPTAFYLCASSRRQVDIQYFGAGTRLSVL.

This clone was detected once. J is TRBJ1-6 and V is TRBV3-1 (or the pseudogene TRBV3-2), with TRBD1 matching 10 bases. This CDR3 region has 17 residues. The junction had 12 bases not matched to a gene; V was cut back by 3 bases and J by 10 bases. The germline V gene has CDR1 LGHDT and CDR2 YNNKEL (reference sequence). This CDR3 reads CASSHHPSGTGESPLHF. The CDR3 DNA is TGTGCCAGCAGCCACCACCCCTCCGGGACAGGGGAATCACCCCTCCACTTT.

Only one count was recorded for this clone. The chain carries TRBV6-4 and TRBJ1-6, with D possibly being TRBD1 (5 bases). V was pared by 6 bases and J by 9 bases, with 12 bases between. The CDR3 sequence is 13 residues long. Germline CDR1 MRHNA, CDR2 SNTAGT. The CDR3 region is CASSTDSGSPLHF. The DNA for the CDR3 is TGTGCCAGCAGCACCGACAGTGGTTCACCCCTCCACTTT.

The J gene is TRBJ2-1, the V gene TRBV30, with D perhaps TRBD1 (5 bases). V lost 2 bases and J lost 11, with 19 bases in between. The CDR3 is 14 residues long. Germline loops: CDR1 GTSNPN, CDR2 SVGIG (reference sequence). The CDR3 sequence: CAWSTGSSGIKQFF. CDR3 DNA sequence: TGTGCCTGGAGTACGGGCTCCTCAGGGATTAAGCAGTTCTTC.

The V call is TRBV6-5, the J call TRBJ2-5; a weak D match, TRBD2 (5 bases). Trimming removed 3 bases at V and 7 bases at J, with 9 bases between. Germline CDR1 reads MNHEY; CDR2 reads SVGAGI. The CDR3 runs to 12 residues. CDR3 bases: TGTGCCAGCAGTTATCCCGGAGGGACCCAGTACTTC. Residues: CASSYPGGTQYF.

The chain joins TRBV10-3 to TRBJ1-1; D not resolved. CDR3 length: 12 amino acids. Trimming stripped 2 bases from V and 2 bases from J, with 3 bases between. Per the germline V gene, CDR1 is ENHRY and CDR2 is SYGVKD. Here the CDR3 reads CAISELNTEAFF. The CDR3 nucleotides are TGTGCCATCAGTGAGCTAAACACTGAAGCTTTCTTT.

V gene TRBV10-2 combines with J gene TRBJ2-1, with D perhaps TRBD1 (5 bases). The CDR3 has 13 amino acids. Trimming cost V 8 bases and J 3 bases, with 11 bases left between them. Germline CDR1 WSHSY, CDR2 SAAADI. CDR3 DNA sequence: TGCGCCAGCTCACAGGCGTACTACAATGAGCAGTTCTTC. It translates to CASSQAYYNEQFF.

The J gene is TRBJ2-7, the V gene TRBV7-8; TRBD2 might be the D (6 bases). Per germline, CDR1 SGHVS and CDR2 FQNEAQ. This CDR3 contains 15 residues. Trimming removed 4 bases from V and 0 bases from J, with 13 bases in between. CDR3 region: CASSSREESSYEQYF. The CDR3 nucleotides are TGTGCCAGCAGCTCCAGGGAGGAGAGCTCCTACGAGCAGTACTTC.

The J gene is TRBJ2-7, the V gene TRBV7-2, with a possible D match to TRBD1 (6 bases). CDR3 length equals 14 residues. Germline V gene lookup returns CDR1 SGHTA and CDR2 FQGNSA. The V end was cut by 7 bases, the J end by 1 base, with 14 bases between. This CDR3 is CASTTRGGSYEQYF. DNA of the CDR3: TGTGCCAGCACAACGCGAGGGGGATCCTACGAGCAGTACTTC.

The chain combines TRBV5-4 with TRBJ1-2, with 9 bases aligning to TRBD1. The CDR3 is made up of 16 amino acids. V lost 4 bases, J lost 4 bases, and 11 bases stayed unmatched. Germline-derived CDR1 and CDR2 are SGHNT and YYREEE (reference sequence). The chain's CDR3 is CASSRNRDREGYGYTF. The DNA for the CDR3 is TGTGCCAGCAGCAGGAACCGGGACAGGGAAGGCTATGGCTACACCTTC. The complete variable domain, with remaining parts taken from reference TRBV5-4 and TRBJ1-2, reads ETGVTQSPTHLIKTRGQQVTLRCSSQSGHNTVSWYQQALGQGPQFIFQYYREEENGRGNFPPRFSGLQFPNYSSELNVNALELDDSALYLCASSRNRDREGYGYTFGSGTRLTVV.

The CDR3 region has the DNA TGTGCCAGCAGTTACGGGGCCAGGGGGAGCAATCAGCCCCAGCATTTT. Translating it yields CASSYGARGSNQPQHF. The V and J genes are TRBV6-5 and TRBJ1-5, with 7 bases that match TRBD1. V was pared by 2 bases and J by 1 base, with 5 bases of the junction left unmatched. Germline CDR1 and CDR2: MNHEY and SVGAGI. The CDR3 is 16 residues long.

The genes are TRBV7-2 and TRBJ2-3, with D hard to call. The CDR3 is 12 amino acids. The germline V and J ends were trimmed by 2 bases and 6 bases, with 6 bases remaining between them. Germline assignment: CDR1 SGHTA and CDR2 FQGNSA. The CDR3 is CASSLYRDTQYF. DNA of the CDR3: TGTGCCAGCAGCTTATATCGGGATACGCAGTATTTT.

The table lists this clone with a count of one. This chain links TRBV30 with TRBJ1-5; D is unclear. The V gene lost 1 base and the J gene lost 0 bases, with 16 bases spanning the gap. The CDR3 spans 17 residues. CDR1 GTSNPN and CDR2 SVGIG come from the germline V gene (reference sequence). The CDR3 reads CAWSAARLADSNQPQHF. The CDR3 DNA reads as TGTGCCTGGAGTGCCGCCAGACTTGCCGATAGCAATCAGCCCCAGCATTTT.

The CDR3 loop is CASSLQGSSYGYTF. CDR3 in DNA: TGCGCCAGCAGCTTGCAGGGCTCCTCCTATGGCTACACCTTC. The chain uses TRBV5-1 and TRBJ1-2, with a weak D call TRBD1 (5 bases). The germline V gene has CDR1 SGHRS and CDR2 YFSETQ. The CDR3 has 14 residues. Trimming took 1 base from V and 4 from J, leaving 11 bases between them.

The chain uses TRBV7-9 and TRBJ1-5; TRBD1 matches 7 bases. The germline CDR1 and CDR2 sequences are SEHNR and FQNEAQ (reference sequence). This CDR3 comprises 13 residues. The J segment lost 7 bases and the V segment lost 5 bases, leaving 5 bases of the junction unmatched. The CDR3 DNA follows: TGTGCCAGCAGCCGGGACAGCTGGCAGCCCCAGCATTTT. It specifies CASSRDSWQPQHF. Filled out from reference TRBV7-9 and TRBJ1-5, the complete variable domain reads DTGVSQNPRHKITKRGQNVTFRCDPISEHNRLYWYRQTLGQGPEFLTYFQNEAQLEKSRLLSDRFSAERPKGSFSTLEIQRTEQGDSAMYLCASSRDSWQPQHFGDGTRLSIL.

The rearrangement links TRBV19 to TRBJ1-5; 9 bases align to TRBD1. The CDR3 length is 15 residues. Losses at the gene ends were 5 bases for V and 4 bases for J; bases not matched to a gene: 6. The germline gives CDR1 LNHDA, CDR2 SQIVND (reference sequence). CDR3 DNA: TGTGCCAGTAGTTGGGACAGGGAGGGAAATCAGCCCCAGCATTTT. Protein: CASSWDREGNQPQHF.

This chain uses TRBV28 with TRBJ1-4, with TRBD1 as a possible D gene (5 bases). The CDR3 is 13 residues long. V lost 4 bases to trimming and J lost 5 bases, with 8 bases between them. Germline CDR1 and CDR2: MDHEN and SYDVKM. DNA for the CDR3: TGTGCCAGCAGTTCGACAGTAAATGAAAAACTGTTTTTT. Translating it yields CASSSTVNEKLFF. The full variable domain, rest sourced from reference TRBV28 and TRBJ1-4, is DVKVTQSSRYLVKRTGEKVFLECVQDMDHENMFWYRQDPGLGLRLIYFSYDVKMKEKGDIPEGYSVSREKKERFSLILESASTNQTSMYLCASSSTVNEKLFFGSGTQLSVL.

V gene TRBV5-1 combines with J gene TRBJ1-3; D is undetermined. CDR1 and CDR2 from the germline V gene are SGHRS and YFSETQ. The CDR3 spans 15 residues. The V gene lost 0 bases and the J gene lost 8 bases, with 15 bases spanning the gap. This chain's CDR3 is CASSLASLAKDTIYF. Here the CDR3 DNA reads TGCGCCAGCAGCTTGGCTTCCTTAGCGAAAGACACCATATATTTT.

In the case of this clone: The same CDR3 can be traced to other DNA sequences in this sample. The gene calls are TRBV30 and TRBJ1-2; D is unresolved. Looked up from germline, CDR1 is GTSNPN and CDR2 is SVGIG (reference sequence). V shed 0 bases and J shed 8 bases, with 13 bases lying between them. There are 13 residues in the CDR3. The CDR3 region is CAWSVGRSQGYTF. In DNA, the CDR3 is TGTGCCTGGAGTGTCGGGAGAAGCCAAGGCTACACCTTC.

V usage is TRBV7-2 and J usage is TRBJ1-2; D might be TRBD1 (6 bases). Trimming pared 5 bases from V and 4 bases from J, leaving 11 bases between. The CDR3 is 13 amino acids. The germline V gene has CDR1 SGHTA and CDR2 FQGNSA. The CDR3 loop is CASSGSGAYGYTF. The CDR3 bases are TGTGCCAGCAGCGGGTCAGGGGCCTATGGCTACACCTTC.

The chain employs TRBV3-1 (or the pseudogene TRBV3-2) and TRBJ1-3, with D maybe TRBD1 (6 bases). CDR1 is LGHDT and CDR2 is YNNKEL in the germline V gene (reference sequence). Trimming left V 2 bases short and J 0 bases short, with 11 bases between. The CDR3 has 16 amino acids. The CDR3 coding sequence is TGTGCCAGCAGCCAATCCGGGACACCCTCTGGAAACACCATATATTTT. It translates to CASSQSGTPSGNTIYF.

The J gene is TRBJ2-1, the V gene TRBV7-9; D unresolved. V was pared by 5 bases and J by 8 bases, with 16 bases between. This CDR3 has 14 residues. Germline V gives CDR1 SEHNR, CDR2 FQNEAQ (reference sequence). The CDR3 loop is CASSRAAMADEQFF. The DNA for the CDR3 is TGTGCCAGCAGCCGTGCGGCAATGGCGGATGAGCAGTTCTTC. The entire variable domain, with the rest obtained from reference TRBV7-9 and TRBJ2-1, is as follows: DTGVSQNPRHKITKRGQNVTFRCDPISEHNRLYWYRQTLGQGPEFLTYFQNEAQLEKSRLLSDRFSAERPKGSFSTLEIQRTEQGDSAMYLCASSRAAMADEQFFGPGTRLTVL.

The chain joins TRBV29-1 to TRBJ1-5; D perhaps matches TRBD1 (5 bases). Trimming pared 5 bases from V and 2 bases from J, leaving 13 bases between. The CDR3 extends over 14 amino acids. The germline gives CDR1 SQVTM, CDR2 ANQGSEA. The CDR3 here is CSVHQGSGNQPQHF. As DNA, the CDR3 is TGCAGCGTTCACCAGGGTAGTGGCAATCAGCCCCAGCATTTT.

This clone was picked up a small number of times. This chain connects TRBV29-1 to TRBJ1-2, with 8 bases lining up with TRBD1. Trimming removed 4 bases from V and 4 bases from J; junction bases left unmatched: 5. This CDR3 has 13 amino acids. Germline-derived CDR1 and CDR2 are SQVTM and ANQGSEA. CDR3 region: CSVGTGPVYGYTF. The CDR3 region has the DNA TGCAGCGTTGGGACAGGGCCGGTCTATGGCTACACCTTC.

V is TRBV2 and J is TRBJ2-7; D perhaps matches TRBD1 (6 bases). The CDR3 extends over 15 amino acids. Germline CDR1 and CDR2: SNHLY and FYNNEI. V lost 6 bases and J 9 bases, leaving 24 bases between the germline ends. CDR3 sequence reads: CASRARTDPTSGQYF. The CDR3 coding sequence is TGTGCCAGCAGGGCTAGGACAGACCCTACCTCGGGGCAGTACTTC.

The chain employs TRBV5-4 and TRBJ1-1, with D perhaps matching TRBD1 (5 bases). The germline CDR1 and CDR2 sequences are SGHNT and YYREEE (reference sequence). The CDR3 is 13 residues long. Trimming cost V 4 bases and J 4 bases, with 11 bases left between them. CDR3 region: CASSTPGGTEAFF. As DNA, the CDR3 is TGTGCCAGCAGCACGCCGGGGGGCACTGAAGCTTTCTTT.